This TCR beta chain was recovered during a study of T cell changes during pregnancy in multiple sclerosis. Germline CDR1 and CDR2: WSHSY and SAAADI. The CDR3 runs 13 residues. V gave up 6 bases and J gave up 2 bases; unmatched junction bases: 3. Only in-frame clones appear in the TCRdb table, and some are missing; sequencing was by immunoSEQ multiplex PCR. Among under 65,000 clones listed, 93% were seen once. Sequencing was performed on CD8+ T cells from peripheral blood mononuclear cells, taken in the second trimester of pregnancy. The sequence came from a female donor with multiple sclerosis, enrolled in a pregnancy study. The rearrangement uses TRBV10-2 and TRBJ2-7; TRBD1 matches at 8 bases. The CDR3 protein is CASSRGPTYEQYF. The CDR3, as DNA: TGCGCCAGCAGCAGGGGGCCAACCTACGAGCAGTACTTC.